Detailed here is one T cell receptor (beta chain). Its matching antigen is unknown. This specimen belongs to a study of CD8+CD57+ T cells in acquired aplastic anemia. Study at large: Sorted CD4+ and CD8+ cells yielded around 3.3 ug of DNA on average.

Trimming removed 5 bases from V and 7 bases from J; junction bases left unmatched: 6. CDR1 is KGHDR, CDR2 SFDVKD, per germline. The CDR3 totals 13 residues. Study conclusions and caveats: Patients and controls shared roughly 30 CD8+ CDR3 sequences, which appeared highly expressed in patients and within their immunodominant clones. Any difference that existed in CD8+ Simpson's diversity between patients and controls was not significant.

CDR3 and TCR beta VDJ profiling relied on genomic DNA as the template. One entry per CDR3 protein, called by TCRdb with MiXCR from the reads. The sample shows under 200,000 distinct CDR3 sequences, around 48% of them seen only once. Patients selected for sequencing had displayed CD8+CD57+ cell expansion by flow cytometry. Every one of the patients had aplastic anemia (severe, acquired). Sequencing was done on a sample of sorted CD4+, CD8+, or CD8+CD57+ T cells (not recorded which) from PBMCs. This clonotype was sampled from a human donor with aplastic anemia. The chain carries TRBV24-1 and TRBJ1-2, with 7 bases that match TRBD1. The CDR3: CATSGGQVGGYTF. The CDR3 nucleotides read TGTGCCACCAGTGGCGGACAGGTTGGTGGCTACACCTTC.